The clone carrying this T cell receptor beta chain has only a few counts. The sample comes from a study of response to subunit inactivated influenza vaccine. Each CDR3 protein is one row after TCRdb ran MiXCR on the RT-PCR reads. The sample shows just under 550,000 distinct CDR3 sequences, around a quarter of them seen only once. The germline gives CDR1 SGHRS, CDR2 YFSETQ. This CDR3 has 15 amino acids. The V and J ends lost 0 bases and 7 bases respectively, with 17 bases between them. The sample was also linked to a second study, of T cells expressing NK-cell markers. That publication notes: Generation of TCR beta cDNA was performed by 5'RACE template switching incorporating UMIs.

The V call is TRBV5-1, the J call TRBJ2-7; D not certain. The TCR originated in a man aged 50 to 60 who received an inactivated influenza vaccine. The material was CD4+ T cells sorted from PBMCs, obtained 11 to 12 days after vaccination. CDR3 amino acids: CASSLDGATASEQYF. CDR3 nucleotide sequence: TGCGCCAGCAGCTTGGATGGCGCCACGGCGTCGGAGCAGTACTTC.